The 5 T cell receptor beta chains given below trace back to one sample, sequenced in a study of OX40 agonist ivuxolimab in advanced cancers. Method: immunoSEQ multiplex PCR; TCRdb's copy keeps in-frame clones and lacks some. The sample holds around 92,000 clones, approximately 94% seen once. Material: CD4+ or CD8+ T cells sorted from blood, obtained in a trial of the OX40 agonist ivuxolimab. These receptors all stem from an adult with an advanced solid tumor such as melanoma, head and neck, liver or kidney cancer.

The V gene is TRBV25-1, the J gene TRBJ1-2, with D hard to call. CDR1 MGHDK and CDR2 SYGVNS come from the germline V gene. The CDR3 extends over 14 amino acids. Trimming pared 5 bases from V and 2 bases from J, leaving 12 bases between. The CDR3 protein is CASSPPTRNYGYTF. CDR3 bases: TGTGCCAGCAGTCCCCCGACGAGGAACTATGGCTACACCTTC.

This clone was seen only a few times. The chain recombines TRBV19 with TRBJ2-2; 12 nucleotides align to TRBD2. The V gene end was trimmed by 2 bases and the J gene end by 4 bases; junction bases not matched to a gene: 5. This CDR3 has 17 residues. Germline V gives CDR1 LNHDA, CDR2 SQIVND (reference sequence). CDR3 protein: CASSILLAGGSTGELFF. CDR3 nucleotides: TGTGCCAGTAGTATACTTCTAGCGGGAGGGAGCACCGGGGAGCTGTTTTTT.

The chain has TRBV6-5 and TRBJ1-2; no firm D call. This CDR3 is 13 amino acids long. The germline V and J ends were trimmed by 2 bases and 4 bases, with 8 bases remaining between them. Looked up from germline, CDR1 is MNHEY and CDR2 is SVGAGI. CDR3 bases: TGTGCCAGCAGTTACGGGCAGTTCTATGGCTACACCTTC. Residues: CASSYGQFYGYTF.

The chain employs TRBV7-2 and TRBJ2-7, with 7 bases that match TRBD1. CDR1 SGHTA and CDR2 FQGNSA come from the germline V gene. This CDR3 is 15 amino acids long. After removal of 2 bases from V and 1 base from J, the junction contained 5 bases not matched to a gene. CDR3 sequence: CASSLNPGQSYEQYF. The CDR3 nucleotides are TGTGCCAGCAGCTTAAACCCGGGACAGTCCTACGAGCAGTACTTC.

The CDR3 region has the DNA TGTGCCAGCAGCGTATCTAGCCGTCAAGAGACCCAGTACTTC. Protein sequence: CASSVSSRQETQYF. V is TRBV9 and J is TRBJ2-5, with a possible D match to TRBD2 (5 bases). Germline V gene sequence: CDR1 SGDLS, CDR2 YYNGEE. This CDR3 contains 14 residues. Trimming took 1 base from V and 2 from J, leaving 9 bases between them. Using reference TRBV9 and TRBJ2-5 for the parts outside the CDR3, the full variable domain is DSGVTQTPKHLITATGQRVTLRCSPRSGDLSVYWYQQSLDQGLQFLIQYYNGEERAKGNILERFSAQQFPDLHSELNLSSLELGDSALYFCASSVSSRQETQYFGPGTRLLVL.